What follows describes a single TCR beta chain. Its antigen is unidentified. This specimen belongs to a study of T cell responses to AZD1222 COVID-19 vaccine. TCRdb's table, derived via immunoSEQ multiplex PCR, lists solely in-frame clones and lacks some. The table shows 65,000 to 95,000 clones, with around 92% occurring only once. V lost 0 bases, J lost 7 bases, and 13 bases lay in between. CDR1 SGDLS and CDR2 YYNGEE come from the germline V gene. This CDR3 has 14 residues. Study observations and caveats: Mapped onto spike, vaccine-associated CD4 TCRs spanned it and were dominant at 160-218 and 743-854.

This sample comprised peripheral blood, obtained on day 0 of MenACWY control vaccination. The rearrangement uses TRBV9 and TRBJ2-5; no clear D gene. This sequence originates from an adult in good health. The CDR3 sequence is CASSVDEVVGTQYF. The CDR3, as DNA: TGTGCCAGCAGCGTAGATGAGGTTGTGGGGACCCAGTACTTC.